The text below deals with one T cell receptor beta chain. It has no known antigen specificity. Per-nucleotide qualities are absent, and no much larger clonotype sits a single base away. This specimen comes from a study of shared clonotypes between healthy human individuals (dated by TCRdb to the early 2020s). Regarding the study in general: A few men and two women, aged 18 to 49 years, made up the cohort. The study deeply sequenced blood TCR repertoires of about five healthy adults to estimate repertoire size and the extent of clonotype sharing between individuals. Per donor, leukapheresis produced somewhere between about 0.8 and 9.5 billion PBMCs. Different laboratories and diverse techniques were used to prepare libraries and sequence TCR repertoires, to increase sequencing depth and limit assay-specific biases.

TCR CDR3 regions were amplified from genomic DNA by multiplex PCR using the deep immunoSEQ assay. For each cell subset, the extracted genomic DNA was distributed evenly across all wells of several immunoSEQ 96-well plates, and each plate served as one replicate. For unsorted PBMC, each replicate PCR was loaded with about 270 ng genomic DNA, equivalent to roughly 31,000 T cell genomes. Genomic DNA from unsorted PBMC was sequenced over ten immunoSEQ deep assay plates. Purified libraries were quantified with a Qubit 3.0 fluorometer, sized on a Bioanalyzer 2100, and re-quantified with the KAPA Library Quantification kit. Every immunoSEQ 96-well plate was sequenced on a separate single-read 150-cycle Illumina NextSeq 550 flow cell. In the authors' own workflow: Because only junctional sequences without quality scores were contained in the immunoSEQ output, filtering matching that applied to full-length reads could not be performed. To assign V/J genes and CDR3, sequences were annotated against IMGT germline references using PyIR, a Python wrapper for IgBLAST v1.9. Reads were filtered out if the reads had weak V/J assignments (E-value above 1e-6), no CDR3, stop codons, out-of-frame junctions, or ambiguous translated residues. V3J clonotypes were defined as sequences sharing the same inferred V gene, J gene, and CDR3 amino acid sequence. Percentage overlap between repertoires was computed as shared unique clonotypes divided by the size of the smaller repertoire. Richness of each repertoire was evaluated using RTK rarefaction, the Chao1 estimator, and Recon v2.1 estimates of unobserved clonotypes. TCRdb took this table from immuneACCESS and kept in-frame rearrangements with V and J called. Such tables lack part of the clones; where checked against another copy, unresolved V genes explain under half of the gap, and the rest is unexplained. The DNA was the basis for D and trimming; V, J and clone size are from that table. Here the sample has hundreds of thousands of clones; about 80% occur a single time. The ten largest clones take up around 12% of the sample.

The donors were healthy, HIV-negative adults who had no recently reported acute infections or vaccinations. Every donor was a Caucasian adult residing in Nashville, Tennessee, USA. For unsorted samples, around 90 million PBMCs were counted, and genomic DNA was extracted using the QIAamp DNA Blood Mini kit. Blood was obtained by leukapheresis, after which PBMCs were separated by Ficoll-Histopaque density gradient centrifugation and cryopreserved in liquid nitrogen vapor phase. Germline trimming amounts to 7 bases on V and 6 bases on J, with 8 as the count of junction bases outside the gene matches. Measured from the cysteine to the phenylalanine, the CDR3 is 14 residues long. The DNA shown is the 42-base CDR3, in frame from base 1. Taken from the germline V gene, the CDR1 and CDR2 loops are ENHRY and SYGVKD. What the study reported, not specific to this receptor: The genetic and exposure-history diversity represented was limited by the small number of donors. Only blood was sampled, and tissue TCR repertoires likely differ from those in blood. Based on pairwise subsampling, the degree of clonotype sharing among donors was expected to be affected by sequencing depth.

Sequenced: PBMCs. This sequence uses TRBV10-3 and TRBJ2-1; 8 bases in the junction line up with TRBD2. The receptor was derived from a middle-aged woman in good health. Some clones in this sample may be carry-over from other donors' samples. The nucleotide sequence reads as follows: TGTGCCATCATTCGGGAGGGGACGAGCAATGAGCAGTTCTTC. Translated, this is CAIIREGTSNEQFF.